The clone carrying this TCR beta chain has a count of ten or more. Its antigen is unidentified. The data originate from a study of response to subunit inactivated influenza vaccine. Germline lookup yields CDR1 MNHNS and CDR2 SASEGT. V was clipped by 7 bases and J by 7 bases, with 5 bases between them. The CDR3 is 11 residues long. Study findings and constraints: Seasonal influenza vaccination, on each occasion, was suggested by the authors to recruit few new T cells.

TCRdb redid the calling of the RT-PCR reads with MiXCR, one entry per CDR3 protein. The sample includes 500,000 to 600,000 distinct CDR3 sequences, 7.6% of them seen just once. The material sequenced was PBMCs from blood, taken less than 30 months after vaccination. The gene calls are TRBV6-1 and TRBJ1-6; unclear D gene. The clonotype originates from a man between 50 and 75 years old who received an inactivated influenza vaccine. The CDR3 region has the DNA TGTGCCAGCACGGGGAATTCACCCCTCCACTTT. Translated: CASTGNSPLHF.